The sample holds a few counts of the clone carrying this TCR beta chain. The PCR had 60 Vbeta and 13 Jbeta primers. Clones were sequenced by immunoSEQ multiplex PCR, and TCRdb holds only the in-frame ones, with some missing. This table has some 120,000 clones, approximately 8.7% appearing once. The sample is drawn from a study of cytomegalovirus exposure and HLA in healthy donors. Germline values: CDR1 MGHRA, CDR2 YSYEKL. This CDR3 has 13 amino acids. Between the trimmed V and J ends, which lost 4 bases and 4 bases, there was a span of 10 bases. The specimen sequenced was PBMCs. The rearrangement uses TRBV4-1 and TRBJ1-2; D gene uncertain. This clonotype was obtained from a man aged 35 to 55 in good health and CMV-seronegative. CDR3 sequence reads: CASSPSRGYGYTF. The CDR3 nucleotides read TGCGCCAGCAGCCCCTCACGGGGCTATGGCTACACCTTC.